This TCR beta chain emerged from a study of shared clonotypes between healthy human individuals. Study-level background: The composition of the donors was two women and a few men aged 18 to 49.

Details on this clone: As yet, its antigen is unknown.

The naive CD8 population came from CD45RO-negative cells selected for CCR7, without terminally differentiated effector memory CD45RA+ cells. Using immunoSEQ multiplex PCR, the repertoire was profiled, and TCRdb retains in-frame clones only, with some absent. This table has around 2.1 million clones, 90% to 95% appearing once. The CDR3 contains 14 residues. V shed 2 bases and J 6 bases; nucleotides not matched to a gene: 8. Germline CDR1 and CDR2: SGHTS and YDEGEE. Findings and caveats of the study: Represented genetic and exposure-history diversity was restricted by having few donors. Sorted-subset sequencing was shown by rarefaction to be incomplete despite large depth.

The sequence came from a man between 18 and 35 years old in good health. Some clones in this sample may be carry-over from other donors' samples. The source material was naive CD8+ T cells from PBMCs. This chain connects TRBV5-8 to TRBJ2-7; 7 bases are shared with TRBD2. The CDR3 DNA is TGTGCCAGCAGCTTACGGAGGACTAGTGGCGAGCAGTACTTC. Its protein is CASSLRRTSGEQYF.